This TCR beta chain was found in a study of immune evolution from preneoplasia to lung adenocarcinoma. Overall study results and limits: From normal lung to invasive adenocarcinoma, top clone frequencies appeared to decrease. Normal lung had highest clonality; later lesions appeared denser, more diverse.

As regards this clone: As yet, its antigen is unknown.

Resections took place in Japan or China from the mid-2010s to the late 2010s. Assay used: immunoSEQ multiplex PCR; TCRdb lists only in-frame clones, some missing. The sample includes thousands of clones, approximately 74% of them seen just once. The clonotype comes from a donor of 70 years or more with lung adenocarcinoma. Source material: FFPE adjacent normal lung tissue.

CDR3 protein: CAWGTWYEAFF. The CDR3 DNA sequence: TGTGCCTGGGGAACGTGGTATGAAGCTTTCTTT. V is TRBV30 and J is TRBJ1-1, with D unclear. The CDR3 runs 11 residues. Per the germline V gene, CDR1 is GTSNPN and CDR2 is SVGIG (reference sequence). The V and J ends lost 5 bases and 7 bases respectively, with 11 bases between them.